This TCR beta chain was profiled in a study of T cell responses to AZD1222 COVID-19 vaccine. Some clones are missing from TCRdb's copy, which holds only in-frame ones; the method was immunoSEQ multiplex PCR. This sample carries 150,000 or so clones, 92% of them seen once, and the ten largest clones take about 1.9%. V lost 1 base to trimming and J lost 1 base, with 8 bases between them. Germline V gene sequence: CDR1 SNHLY, CDR2 FYNNEI. The CDR3 is made up of 15 amino acids. Material: peripheral blood, obtained on day 0 of AZD1222 vaccination. The receptor was derived from an adult in good health. The chain joins TRBV2 to TRBJ1-5; perhaps TRBD1 as D (5 bases). CDR3 in DNA: TGTGCCAGCAGTGAAGACGGGGGGAGCAATCAGCCCCAGCATTTT. Its protein is CASSEDGGSNQPQHF. The variable domain in full, with the rest retrieved from reference TRBV2 and TRBJ1-5, is EPEVTQTPSHQVTQMGQEVILRCVPISNHLYFYWYRQILGQKVEFLVSFYNNEISEKSEIFDDQFSVERPDGSNFTLKIRSTKLEDSAMYFCASSEDGGSNQPQHFGDGTRLSIL.